In its sample, the clone carrying this T cell receptor (beta chain) was seen many times. No antigen is known for it. The ends were cut back, 1 base at V and 0 bases at J, with 11 bases in the middle. Germline V CDR1 and CDR2: SGHRS, YFSETQ. The CDR3 has 15 amino acids. Each CDR3 protein is one row after TCRdb ran MiXCR on the 5' RACE reads. The sample holds 560,000 or so distinct CDR3 sequences; 15% to 20% are singletons and the top ten take 8.1%. The data were taken from a study of T-cell memory formation after mild COVID-19. The study's findings and limits: Day 15 to 85 contracting clones showed balanced CD4/CD8; later expanders leaned CD4+. The pre-infection memory compartment contained some responding clones, suggesting cross-reactive memory joined.

The sequenced sample consisted of PBMCs or a T cell subset sorted from them (not recorded which). V gene TRBV5-1 combines with J gene TRBJ2-7, with D maybe TRBD2 (5 bases). The clonotype was recovered from an adult woman who had mild COVID-19 (a few samples of this study predate the infection). Cell type and time point are not known. The CDR3 loop is CASSLSGTASYEQYF. As DNA, the CDR3 is TGCGCCAGCAGCTTGAGCGGTACGGCCTCCTACGAGCAGTACTTC.